This T cell receptor (beta chain) was captured by sequencing in a study of OX40 agonist ivuxolimab in advanced cancers. The data were produced by immunoSEQ multiplex PCR, yet TCRdb's version contains in-frame clones alone and is incomplete. The profile covers around 81,000 clones, with 70% to 90% appearing a single time and around 0.95% taken by the ten largest. V was clipped by 2 bases and J by 5 bases; unmatched bases: 8. The CDR3 length is 16 residues. Germline CDR1 reads MNHNS; CDR2 reads SASEGT. Researchers took blood at baseline, on cycle 4 day 1, and on cycle 7 day 1. This chain connects TRBV6-1 to TRBJ1-5, with 8 positions matching TRBD1. This clonotype was sampled from an adult with an advanced solid tumor such as melanoma, head and neck, liver or kidney cancer. This sample comprised CD4+ or CD8+ T cells sorted from blood, obtained in a trial of the OX40 agonist ivuxolimab. Here the CDR3 reads CASSERVDRGHQPQHF. As DNA, the CDR3 is TGTGCCAGCAGTGAAAGGGTTGACAGGGGTCATCAGCCCCAGCATTTT.